This TCR beta chain is drawn from a study of cytomegalovirus exposure and HLA in healthy donors (dated by TCRdb to 2016 to 2017). General notes on the study: An earlier analysis of several hundred of the donors reported approximately 300 Gb of sequence data and about 100 million unique TCR beta sequences from some 180 million T cells. To study patterns of TCR occurrence, a later analysis re-analyzed previously published TCR beta repertoires from 666 donors and added high-resolution HLA genotyping. Several DR-DQ haplotypes were handled as single units for association and clustering because linkage in the cohort was strong. The number of typed donors differed by locus: about 629-630 for A, B, C, DRB1 and DQB1; some 500 for DQA1; around 580 for DPA1; and some 470 for DPB1. Of the roughly 430 genotyped donors, around 81% fell in the genetic ancestry cluster associated with self-reported Caucasian donors. In addition to the first cohort of 650 to 750 subjects, a separate validation cohort of approximately 120 different subjects was used. About 280 gigabases of sequencing data and tens of millions of unique TCR sequences made up an early release that covered nearly 650 HLA-typed donors. The study used immunosequencing to profile the T cell repertoires of several hundred subjects and linked those repertoires to cytomegalovirus serostatus. All discovery cohort repertoires had been generated using a single sequencing platform. Across roughly 420 genotyped donors of the cohort, an average of roughly 250,000 unique TCR beta nucleotide sequences per donor were sequenced, and around 20% of those sequences were non-productive. Donor age, sex, ethnicity and CMV serostatus were collected together with the repertoire data. Rather than using new phenotypic data, the later analysis identified candidate immune exposures from TCR beta sequences and from how often those sequences occurred across donors. A later genetic analysis took genome-wide SNP genotypes for about three fifths of the 666 donors and used that subset as a discovery cohort. HLA typing included class I and class II loci at four-digit resolution. The aim of the study was to test whether cataloging public T cell receptors could identify signatures of past pathogen exposure. To predict cytomegalovirus infection status, the study combined high-throughput TCR immunosequencing, statistical association of individual TCRs with disease status, and machine learning. An earlier analysis of fewer than 700 of the donors applied high-throughput TCR beta sequencing to assess whether each TCR beta V gene segment acted as functional or pseudogenic.

The cohort consisted of some 730 healthy bone marrow donors. Cohort members were all nominally healthy when sampled, although unrecorded immune exposures were likely present. The donor was CMV seronegative and belonged to the group of 352 seronegative cohort members. Every donor gave a peripheral blood sample, and the peripheral blood mononuclear cells from that sample were used for TCR beta sequencing. The Qiagen DNeasy Blood Extraction Kit was used to extract genomic DNA from the blood cell samples. Receptor libraries were prepared by the immunoSEQ multiplex PCR assay. A mixture of 60 forward primers for TCR Vbeta segments and 13 reverse primers for TCR Jbeta segments was used in the multiplex PCR. The CDR3 region of rearranged TCR beta genes was amplified from genomic DNA with a multiplex PCR assay. The Illumina HiSeq System was used to sequence the amplified TCR beta libraries as 87-base-pair reads. Concerning the study's data processing: Across the roughly 670 repertoires, a later analysis counted some 81 million unique TCR beta chains, 9.5 million to 13 million of which were shared by at least two donors. A nearest-neighbor algorithm error-corrected the raw reads and collapsed the reads into unique sequences, merging closely related sequences to remove PCR and sequencing errors. To assign V, D and J gene segments, CDR3 sequences were aligned to IMGT reference sequences. For a sequence to be retained, a match of at least six nucleotides was required to both a V gene segment and a J gene segment. A rearrangement was called productive if the CDR3 had no stop codons and remained in frame with V and J, and every other rearrangement was called non-productive. Following IMGT convention, CDR3 was defined as the stretch from the second conserved V-encoded cysteine up to the conserved J-encoded phenylalanine. Sequences without an unambiguous match to a single V gene segment were excluded from the earlier analysis of 587 of the donors. In an earlier analysis of 500 to 750 of the donors, V segments were called functional above 56.7% productive rearrangements and were called segregating when the between-donor standard deviation exceeded 5%. A statistical classification framework was built to diagnose cytomegalovirus status from the catalog of TCR beta chain sequences. A later analysis assigned V and J genes by comparing TCR nucleotide sequences with IMGT/GENE-DB human TR gene sequences. In a later analysis, CDR3 sequences and most-parsimonious VDJ recombination scenarios were assigned using the TCRdist pipeline. A later analysis defined each TCR beta chain by its CDR3 amino acid sequence plus V-gene family, and excluded reads lacking a unique V-gene family. In a later analysis, fewer than 600 highly shared, low-generation-probability nucleotide sequences were removed to address suspected cross-contamination and a sequencing artifact. In a later analysis, a clonal expansion index was calculated for each public chain from normalized within-repertoire ranks of inferred template counts. A later analysis computed generation probabilities with a VDJ recombination model fitted to out-of-frame rearrangements, and checked the results against IGoR. Hypergeometric tests were used in a later analysis to score TCR-TCR, TCR-HLA and TCR-CMV co-occurrence, with a repertoire-size bias correction applied to the TCR pairs. False discovery rates were estimated in a later analysis by permuting HLA or CMV assignments 20 times. In a later analysis, co-occurring TCRs were grouped using DBSCAN, with TCRdist sequence similarity added in when clustering inside HLA-allele-positive subsets. Repertoires with fewer than 30,000 or more than 120,000 public chains, plus five repertoires with anomalous nucleotide sharing, were excluded from co-occurrence clustering. Sourced from immuneACCESS, this table was stored by TCRdb with only in-frame sequences that have V and J called. A share of the clones is absent; for the studies checked, an unresolved V gene accounts for under half, and the remainder has no known explanation. The V and J calls and clone size are taken from that table; D and trimming were inferred from the DNA. Here the sample has 120,000 to 150,000 clones; 76% occur a single time. Approximately 1.6% of the sample is taken by the ten largest.

This clone was recorded once. It has no known antigen specificity. No base qualities exist here, and no much larger clone lies one base off it. Broad study findings and their caveats: The classifier was reported to diagnose cytomegalovirus status with high specificity and sensitivity in both the original cohort and the validation cohort. In a later genetic analysis, a missense DCLRE1C variant was associated with V-gene and J-gene trimming of TCR beta chains, and the association was replicated in an independent cohort. In a later analysis, most CMV-associated TCR beta chains were found to appear HLA-restricted, with HLA associations seemingly driven largely by CMV exposure. In a later analysis, HLA-associated TCR beta chains were found to be more clonally expanded and to have lower generation probabilities than equally common non-associated chains. Assigning TCR associations to individual alleles was difficult when HLA alleles, especially DR and DQ, strongly co-occurred. In a later analysis, several top co-occurrence clusters were reported to appear linked to parvovirus B19, influenza, CMV and Epstein-Barr virus. According to a later genetic analysis, donors in an Asian-associated ancestry cluster had fewer N-insertions in productive TCRs than the roughly 660-donor mean. Linkage disequilibrium might explain the correlated functional status among segregating V segments, but an unknown experimental factor could not be excluded. HLA typing was unavailable for some donors at each locus, so association tests used only the typed subset. Most TCR sequences were observed very rarely across donors, whereas some public TCRs were present in many individuals. Roughly uniform sequencing depth across donors was assumed in presence/absence analyses, although this assumption may not hold. A total of roughly 160 TCR beta chains were listed by the study as associated with cytomegalovirus. A later analysis associated about 16,000 TCR beta sequences with specific HLA alleles at a false discovery rate of 0.05. This cohort had only TCR beta chains sequenced, and the lack of alpha or paired-chain data limited which features could be detected. According to the authors, the approach could potentially be generalized to other disease states and immunological phenotypes. The sequencing pipeline was judged likely to have produced a cluster of highly shared sequence variants as a technical artifact. For the cohort, immune exposure information was limited to CMV serostatus. A later analysis found that TCR association rates varied across HLA loci, with DRB1 alleles showing the most associated TCRs and HLA-C alleles the fewest. Because counts were too low, seventeen rarely observed V segments, including chromosome 9 orphons, were excluded from the earlier analysis of 500 to 700 of the donors. In vitro tests confirmed that a few of the cytomegalovirus-associated TCR beta chains recognize cytomegalovirus antigens. A further reported finding was that TCR beta sequences accurately predicted the HLA-A and HLA-B alleles for most subjects in the first cohort. In an earlier analysis of about 600 of the donors, most TCR beta V segments appeared in productive rearrangements about 87% or about 30% of the time, broadly matching IMGT annotations.

Source material: PBMCs. The sequence was collected from a woman aged 40 to 49 in good health and CMV-seronegative.

CDR3 reads: CAWSAGPPDTQYF. In nucleotides, the sequence is TGTGCCTGGAGTGCTGGGCCCCCAGATACGCAGTATTTT. The chain couples TRBV30 to TRBJ2-3; no D gene call is confident. Deletion took 1 base off V and 4 bases off J, with a span of 9 bases between the germline ends. The germline V gene (reference sequence) supplies CDR1 GTSNPN and CDR2 SVGIG. CDR3 length: 13 amino acids, cysteine to phenylalanine. Only the CDR3 DNA stays, 39 bases, in frame from base 1. Where the CDR3 stops, the reference TRBV30 and TRBJ2-3 genes take over; the full variable domain is SQTIHQWPATLVQPVGSPLSLECTVEGTSNPNLYWYRQAAGRGLQLLFYSVGIGQISSEVPQNLSASRPQDRQFILSSKKLLLSDSGFYLCAWSAGPPDTQYFGPGTRLTVL.